This TCR beta chain was obtained from a study of tumor-infiltrating lymphocytes in primary liver carcinoma. The CDR3 is made up of 12 amino acids. Trimming removed 7 bases at V and 3 bases at J, with 9 bases between. Germline loops: CDR1 SQVTM, CDR2 ANQGSEA. Each 20-30 mg portion of unsorted bulk tissue served as the source for co-extraction of RNA and DNA. The cohort consisted of patients whose primary liver carcinoma was surgically resected. With chronic HBV infection, the patients were also treatment-naive. Whole-study results and caveats: Blood's top-250-clone fraction was significantly lower than that of tumors (p = 0.039).

This clonotype has a count of ten or more. The antigen is unknown. With around 520 ng total RNA as template and a constant-region primer, TCR beta cDNA was made. Three-round nested multiplex PCR performed with slightly modified ARM-PCR produced the TCR beta libraries. Researchers ran the first two PCR rounds for 9 to 10 cycles each with TRBV1-TRBV30 forward primers and a C-beta reverse primer. TCRdb fed the multiplex PCR reads into MiXCR, producing one record per CDR3 protein. The data show roughly 190,000 distinct CDR3 sequences, around 81% seen once. The chain employs TRBV29-1 and TRBJ2-2; unclear D gene. The source of this sequence is a man aged 35-49 years with primary liver carcinoma and hepatitis B virus infection. Specimen: tumor tissue from primary liver carcinoma. CDR3 in amino acids: CSAERYTGELFF. The CDR3 nucleotides read TGCAGCGCCGAACGGTACACCGGGGAGCTGTTTTTT.